This T cell receptor beta chain was obtained from a study of control samples from healthy donors and cancer patients (dated by TCRdb to 2020 to 2021). V sheds 4 bases and J sheds 0 bases, leaving 14 bases between their ends. Including cysteine and phenylalanine, the CDR3 has 15 amino acids. This entry keeps only the CDR3 DNA: 45 bases, framed from base 1. In the germline V gene (reference sequence), CDR1 corresponds to SGHKS and CDR2 to YYEKEE. The library relied on the immunoSEQ multiplex PCR assay. TCRdb obtained this table from immuneACCESS and retained in-frame rearrangements with V and J assigned. These tables miss some clones; where compared with another copy, unresolved V genes account for less than half of the shortfall, and the remainder is unexplained. The sample table records 150,000 to 180,000 clones; over 85% of these occur just once. The top ten clones comprise under 2.5% of the sample.

For this clone: Its antigen target is currently unknown. Base qualities are not at hand, and no much larger clone is one base apart.

The sequence is built from TRBV5-5 and TRBJ2-7; matching of 6 bases hints at TRBD1 as the D gene. The sequence derives from a man between 50 and 59 years old in good health. Sequencing was carried out using blood. The base sequence is TGTGCCAGCAGCCGCACCGGGACAAACTCCTACGAGCAGTACTTC. Translated, this is CASSRTGTNSYEQYF.